The clone carrying this T cell receptor (beta chain) has a handful of counts. Its antigen is currently unknown. V dropped 1 base and J dropped 6 bases, with 13 bases sitting between them. Germline loops: CDR1 GTSNPN, CDR2 SVGIG (reference sequence). This CDR3 region has 14 residues. This sample is drawn from a study of CD8 T cells in ankylosing spondylitis. Findings and limits, study-wide: Seemingly distinctive of ankylosing spondylitis blood was a TCR beta motif formed by eight highly homologous variants.

TCRdb reanalysed the 5' RACE reads using MiXCR and keeps one entry per CDR3 protein. The table has about 360,000 distinct CDR3 sequences, 20% seen once. The specimen was blood, either unsorted or a sorted T cell fraction (not recorded which). J is TRBJ2-4 and V is TRBV30, with D possibly TRBD1 on 6 matching bases. This TCR derives from a male donor with ankylosing spondylitis or in good health (not recorded which). CDR3 residues: CAWSAIGQINIQYF. CDR3 nucleotide sequence: TGTGCCTGGAGTGCGATCGGACAGATAAACATTCAGTACTTC. The whole variable domain, filled in from reference TRBV30 and TRBJ2-4, reads SQTIHQWPATLVQPVGSPLSLECTVEGTSNPNLYWYRQAAGRGLQLLFYSVGIGQISSEVPQNLSASRPQDRQFILSSKKLLLSDSGFYLCAWSAIGQINIQYFGAGTRLSVL.